Listed below are T cell receptor beta chains from one sample, sequenced in a study of regulatory T cells in long-lasting Graves disease. TCRdb processed the multiplex PCR reads anew with MiXCR; each CDR3 protein has one entry. The table includes some 560,000 distinct CDR3 sequences, around 15% detected once. These data were also filed under a second study, of T cells in Graves' hyperthyroidism and ophthalmopathy.

The source material was peripheral blood mononuclear cells (PBMCs), sampled at new diagnosis, from a patient treated with antithyroid drugs. These receptors came from a woman aged 40 to 65 with Graves disease. The CDR3 runs from the conserved cysteine through the conserved F or W.

TRBJ2-2 | TRBV5-1 | 16 | CASRLRDIRNTGELFF
TRBJ2-5 | TRBV30 | 11 | CACRQSGGQYF
TRBJ1-2 | TRBV7-9 | 13 | CASSLAGNYGYTF
TRBJ2-7 | TRBV2 | 11 | CASTVTYEQYF
TRBJ2-2 | TRBV30 | 13 | CAWRRDGFGELFF
TRBJ1-1 | TRBV20-1 | 13 | CSAQYEGDTEAFF
TRBJ2-1 | TRBV5-4 | 13 | CASSDKKYNEQFF
TRBJ1-5 | TRBV12-3/TRBV12-4 | 14 | CASSLDRSNQPQHF
TRBJ2-1 | TRBV7-8 | 18 | CASSLDRLAGGAYNEQFF
TRBJ2-3 | TRBV11-3 | 14 | CASSLDRSAYTQYF
TRBJ2-7 | TRBV12-3/TRBV12-4 | 15 | CASSPGLAGVYEQYF
TRBJ1-2 | TRBV12-3/TRBV12-4 | 12 | CASSSPGSGYTF
TRBJ1-2 | TRBV2 | 16 | CASSELGEGRIYGYTF
TRBJ1-4 | TRBV3-1 | 15 | CASSQRTDGLGGLFF
TRBJ1-5 | TRBV28 | 14 | CASSSSGGAQPQHF
TRBJ1-6 | TRBV6-2/TRBV6-3 | 13 | CASSEVTNSPLHF
TRBJ2-1 | TRBV13 | 18 | CASSQVLLAGGPRDEQFF
TRBJ2-1 | TRBV20-1 | 12 | CSARARGYEQFF
TRBJ1-1 | TRBV27 | 12 | CASKTANTEAFF
TRBJ2-4 | TRBV19 | 15 | CASSSAGTGMDIQYF
TRBJ1-2 | TRBV12-3/TRBV12-4 | 15 | CASSLKYGINYGYTF
TRBJ2-2 | TRBV9 | 16 | CASSVAQGAHTGELFF
TRBJ1-1 | TRBV18 | 14 | CASSPAWGNTEAFF
TRBJ2-7 | TRBV5-1 | 13 | CASSKDPSIEQYF
TRBJ2-3 | TRBV2 | 13 | CASKRSFTDTQYF
TRBJ2-7 | TRBV5-1 | 14 | CASSFSIGSYEQYF
TRBJ2-1 | TRBV7-8 | 15 | CASSPSGGMYNEQFF
TRBJ1-4 | TRBV14 | 16 | CASSQVAAATNEKLFF
TRBJ2-1 | TRBV9 | 17 | CASSLDAPIRSYNEQFF
TRBJ1-4 | TRBV24-1 | 14 | CATHYTGLDEKLFF
TRBJ1-1 | TRBV6-1 | 16 | CASSAEQGSHNTEAFF
TRBJ2-3 | TRBV20-1 | 14 | CSASEVSSTDTQYF
TRBJ1-2 | TRBV2 | 15 | CASRTGASVGYGYTF
TRBJ1-2 | TRBV28 | 14 | CASSFRDGSYGYTF
TRBJ1-1 | TRBV15 | 13 | CATSVKEGTEAFF
TRBJ1-3 | TRBV19 | 18 | CASSMRYGTVFSGNTIYF
TRBJ2-1 | TRBV6-2/TRBV6-3 | 15 | CTSSPPGGPYNEQFF
TRBJ1-4 | TRBV7-2 | 12 | CASSLEYRKLFF
TRBJ2-1 | TRBV12-3/TRBV12-4 | 11 | CASSYAHEQFF